This TCR beta chain was sequenced in a study of blood T cell repertoires in COVID-19. Study information: T cells, B-cell-depleted T cells, or PBMCs supplied cDNA or gDNA.

Trimming removed 4 bases from V and 2 bases from J; junction bases left unmatched: 16. The CDR3 covers 18 residues. The germline CDR1 and CDR2 sequences are SGHTA and FQGNSA. Original methodology: Estimates of nucleated cell counts were drawn from the amplification of reference gene primers. Only in-frame clones appear in the TCRdb table, and some are missing; sequencing was by immunoSEQ multiplex PCR. The V and J calls and clone size were taken over from that table, and D and trimming were inferred from the DNA. In the table there are about 400,000 clones, 70% to 90% of which are singletons. This clone was detected only once.

The sequence derives from a man aged 35 to 55 with acute or convalescent COVID-19. This chain uses TRBV7-2 with TRBJ2-5; 7 bases match TRBD1. Sequenced material: peripheral blood. The CDR3 is CASSWTRPPGQLQETQYF. CDR3 sequence (DNA): TGTGCCAGCAGCTGGACCCGCCCCCCGGGACAGTTACAAGAGACCCAGTACTTC.